This TCR beta chain was identified in a study of T cell repertoires in cytomegalovirus infection. Study outcomes and limitations: Clonotypes of TCR beta that were HLA-C-restricted and CMV-specific dominated the ex vivo response. Frequencies of public TCR beta families were cumulated, and this identified carriers of CMV plus the relevant HLA.

TCRdb re-called the reads through MiXCR, storing one row per CDR3 protein. The sample lists 300,000 to 400,000 distinct CDR3 sequences; more than 8% were seen once. This clonotype was seen only a few times. Its specificity is not known. This CDR3 is 13 amino acids long. With 5 bases removed from V and 12 bases from J, the gap between germline ends came to 17 bases. Germline V gene sequence: CDR1 MNHNS, CDR2 SASEGT. Sequencing was done on a sample of PBMCs. The sequence was obtained from a human donor in good health (CMV status not recorded). Some clones in this sample may be carry-over from other donors' samples. V and J are TRBV6-1 and TRBJ2-1; TRBD2 is a possible D gene (6 bases). CDR3 coding DNA: TGTGCCAGCAGTCTTCAGGGAGGAGACACGCAGTTCTTC. Residues: CASSLQGGDTQFF.